This T cell receptor (beta chain) was identified in a study of T cell responses to AZD1222 COVID-19 vaccine. Notes on the study in general: Spike was spanned by vaccine-associated CD4 TCRs, with dominance at 160-218 and 743-854. As reported, nearly half of all spike-specific TCRs target variant regions that are unmutated.

Clones were read by immunoSEQ multiplex PCR, and TCRdb kept only the in-frame ones, dropping some. In the table there are tens of thousands of clones, around 80% of which are singletons. About this clone itself: Its antigen is not identified.

Trimming took 4 bases from V and 6 from J; bases not matched to a gene: 1. CDR1 is MNHEY and CDR2 is SMNVEV in the germline V gene (reference sequence). The CDR3 is made up of 12 amino acids. This chain connects TRBV27 to TRBJ2-7; TRBD1 agrees at 9 bases. The receptor was derived from an adult in good health. The sample in question was peripheral blood, obtained on day 0 of AZD1222 vaccination. Here the CDR3 reads CASSSTGGEQYF. DNA for the CDR3: TGTGCCAGCAGTTCGACAGGGGGCGAGCAGTACTTC.